One and the same sample provided the 23 T cell receptor beta chains below, sequenced in a study of blood T cells in healthy people across ages. A second PCR of about 7 to 12 cycles used a sample-barcoded 5' primer and a J-beta primer mix. TCRdb re-called the 5' RACE reads with MiXCR, one entry per CDR3 protein. In the table there are around 1,500,000 distinct CDR3 sequences, roughly 45% of which are singletons. The sequencing input was blood. The source of these receptors is a woman in her late teens or twenties in good health.

The chain joins TRBV27 to TRBJ2-7; TRBD1 aligns across 11 bases. Germline V gene data show CDR1 as MNHEY and CDR2 as SMNVEV (reference sequence). Trimming at V came to 6 bases and at J to 5 bases, leaving 6 bases not matched to a gene. The CDR3 loop spans 14 amino acids. The CDR3 nucleotides are TGTGCCAGCAGCTCGGGACAGGGGGTCAACGAGCAGTACTTC. Its translation: CASSSGQGVNEQYF.

The chain joins TRBV6-1 to TRBJ2-5; the D gene could be TRBD1 or TRBD2 (5 bases each). This CDR3 has 13 residues. V was clipped by 3 bases and J by 12 bases, with 17 bases between them. CDR1 and CDR2 from the germline V gene are MNHNS and SASEGT. DNA of the CDR3: TGTGCCAGCAGTGAGAGACCATGGGACCGGGAGTACTTC. Amino acid sequence: CASSERPWDREYF.

Concerning this clonotype itself: A much larger clone differs from this one at a single base, so this may be a read error. The V call is TRBV28, the J call TRBJ2-1; D uncertain. The V end lost 5 bases, the J end lost 6 bases, and 11 bases lay between the germline ends. The CDR3 sequence is 13 residues long. Germline V CDR1 and CDR2: MDHEN, SYDVKM. CDR3 loop: CASSVAHPNEQFF. In DNA form, the CDR3 reads TGTGCCAGCAGTGTAGCCCACCCCAATGAGCAGTTCTTC.

There are many counts of this clonotype. V is TRBV20-1 and J is TRBJ2-1; D remains unclear. CDR1 DFQATT and CDR2 SNEGSKA come from the germline V gene (reference sequence). The V end was cut by 3 bases, the J end by 0 bases, with 3 bases between. The CDR3 totals 12 residues. The CDR3 sequence: CSASGSYNEQFF. CDR3 DNA: TGCAGTGCTAGCGGCTCCTACAATGAGCAGTTCTTC.

Only a few counts were recorded for this clonotype. This chain connects TRBV4-2 to TRBJ1-6; no definite D call. CDR3 size: 14 residues. Trimming took 4 bases from V and 8 from J, leaving 12 bases between them. Germline V CDR1 and CDR2: LGHNA, YNFKEQ. CDR3: CASSPGEVYSPLHF. CDR3 nucleotides: TGTGCCAGCAGCCCCGGGGAAGTTTATTCACCCCTCCACTTT.

The chain links TRBV25-1 to TRBJ1-1; D ambiguous. The CDR3 contains 13 residues. Germline CDR1 and CDR2: MGHDK and SYGVNS. V lost 3 bases and J lost 7, with 12 bases in between. CDR3 coding DNA: TGTGCCAGCAGTGATGAACGGATGATTGAAGCTTTCTTT. This sequence encodes CASSDERMIEAFF.

The chain carries TRBV6-1 and TRBJ2-1; D tentatively fits TRBD1 or TRBD2 (5 bases each). Trimming left V 10 bases short and J 8 bases short, with 18 bases between. Germline CDR1 MNHNS, CDR2 SASEGT. The CDR3 is made up of 13 amino acids. The CDR3 DNA is TGTGCCATCCCGGGACCGACCGTGGATGAGCAGTTCTTC. Encoded protein: CAIPGPTVDEQFF.

The rearrangement uses TRBV29-1 and TRBJ2-6, with D unresolved. V lost 3 bases to trimming and J lost 0 bases, with 3 bases between them. The CDR3 spans 13 residues. The germline CDR1 and CDR2 sequences are SQVTM and ANQGSEA. The CDR3 region has the DNA TGCAGCGTTGAGCACTCTGGGGCCAACGTCCTGACTTTC. Translation gives CSVEHSGANVLTF.

This clonotype has a count of ten or more. The genes are TRBV6-5 and TRBJ1-6; D gene ambiguous. CDR1 is MNHEY and CDR2 is SVGAGI in the germline V gene. The CDR3 has 15 amino acids. V gave up 0 bases and J gave up 7 bases, with 10 bases separating them. The CDR3 DNA follows: TGTGCCAGCAGTTACTCGAGTCCGCCGAATTCACCCCTCCACTTT. Amino acids: CASSYSSPPNSPLHF.

The V and J genes are TRBV4-1 and TRBJ2-3; 9 nucleotides align to TRBD2. V lost 0 bases, J lost 6 bases, and 4 bases stayed unmatched. The CDR3 sequence is 15 residues long. Germline assignment: CDR1 MGHRA and CDR2 YSYEKL. The CDR3 here is CASSQEQRGEDTQYF. CDR3 DNA sequence: TGCGCCAGCAGCCAAGAGCAGCGGGGGGAGGATACGCAGTATTTT.

This clonotype was picked up a small number of times. The V gene is TRBV27, the J gene TRBJ2-3, with D possibly being TRBD1 (6 bases). This CDR3 comprises 17 residues. Trimming removed 6 bases from V and 2 bases from J, with 21 bases in between. From germline, CDR1 is MNHEY and CDR2 SMNVEV (reference sequence). This chain's CDR3 is CASSPIASGGYTDTQYF. The CDR3 nucleotides read TGTGCCAGCAGCCCCATTGCATCTGGGGGCTACACAGATACGCAGTATTTT.

There are a few counts of this clonotype. The genes are TRBV7-9 and TRBJ2-3; D not resolved. This CDR3 spans 14 amino acids. Germline lookup yields CDR1 SEHNR and CDR2 FQNEAQ (reference sequence). V was pared by 2 bases and J by 0 bases, with 6 bases between. The CDR3 DNA follows: TGTGCCAGCAGCTTATTAGTGAGCACAGATACGCAGTATTTT. As protein: CASSLLVSTDTQYF.

This clonotype was seen a handful of times. The genes are TRBV9 and TRBJ2-7, with TRBD2 matching over 8 bases. Germline CDR1 and CDR2: SGDLS and YYNGEE. The CDR3 sequence is 16 residues long. Unmatched junction bases numbered 11, after V lost 4 bases and J lost 2 bases. CDR3: CASSPKPRGLAYEQYF. DNA for the CDR3: TGTGCCAGCAGCCCCAAGCCGCGGGGACTAGCCTACGAGCAGTACTTC.

This chain links TRBV3-1 with TRBJ2-3; no definite D call. Germline V CDR1 and CDR2: LGHDT, YNNKEL (reference sequence). The CDR3 is made up of 11 amino acids. The germline V and J ends were trimmed by 7 bases and 6 bases, with 8 bases remaining between them. CDR3 in amino acids: CASKWGDTQYF. The CDR3 nucleotides are TGTGCCAGCAAATGGGGTGATACGCAGTATTTT.

The chain links TRBV7-9 to TRBJ1-5; 8 bases agree with TRBD1. The V gene end was trimmed by 4 bases and the J gene end by 0 bases; junction bases not matched to a gene: 5. Germline CDR1 is SEHNR and CDR2 is FQNEAQ (reference sequence). There are 16 residues in the CDR3. The CDR3 nucleotides read TGTGCCAGCAGCTCAACGGGACAGGATAGCAATCAGCCCCAGCATTTT. Translated: CASSSTGQDSNQPQHF.

The chain has TRBV29-1 and TRBJ2-1; 16 bases agree with TRBD2. V shed 6 bases and J 8 bases; nucleotides not matched to a gene: 1. Germline CDR1 and CDR2: SQVTM and ANQGSEA. The CDR3 extends over 13 amino acids. Here the CDR3 DNA reads TGCAGCGTGGGACTAGCGGGAGGGGATGAGCAGTTCTTC. This codes for CSVGLAGGDEQFF.

The chain is built from TRBV10-1 and TRBJ2-5; the D gene is possibly TRBD1 (6 bases). V was clipped by 6 bases and J by 4 bases, with 15 bases between them. CDR3 length equals 14 residues. In germline, CDR1 is WNHNN, CDR2 SYGVQD (reference sequence). The CDR3 loop is CASSTGTSGETQYF. CDR3 nucleotides: TGCGCCAGCAGCACCGGGACAAGCGGAGAGACCCAGTACTTC.

There are a few counts of this clonotype. The chain uses TRBV27 and TRBJ2-7; 10 bases fit TRBD2. The junction had 5 bases not matched to a gene; V was cut back by 3 bases and J by 3 bases. The germline V gene has CDR1 MNHEY and CDR2 SMNVEV (reference sequence). There are 15 residues in the CDR3. The CDR3 here is CASSFQPSGSYEQYF. The CDR3 coding sequence is TGTGCCAGCAGTTTTCAACCTAGCGGGAGCTACGAGCAGTACTTC.

V usage is TRBV3-1 and J usage is TRBJ1-2; no clear D gene. With 3 bases removed from V and 8 bases from J, the gap between germline ends came to 10 bases. Germline V gives CDR1 LGHDT, CDR2 YNNKEL (reference sequence). The CDR3 totals 12 residues. This CDR3 reads CASSQPYDGYTF. The CDR3 DNA reads TGTGCCAGCAGCCAGCCGTACGACGGCTACACCTTC.

The rearrangement joins TRBV7-9 to TRBJ2-6; D is undetermined. Germline loops: CDR1 SEHNR, CDR2 FQNEAQ (reference sequence). Trimming shortened V by 2 bases and J by 13 bases, and 9 bases separated the two germline ends. The CDR3 is 12 amino acids. CDR3 nucleotides: TGTGCCAGCAGCTTAAGCCCGCGGGTCCTGACTTTC. Residues: CASSLSPRVLTF.

The chain recombines TRBV4-2 with TRBJ2-5; possibly TRBD2 for D (6 bases). The CDR3 loop spans 16 amino acids. Per the germline V gene, CDR1 is LGHNA and CDR2 is YNFKEQ. V lost 3 bases to trimming and J lost 4 bases, with 18 bases between them. CDR3 bases: TGTGCCAGCAGCCAGAAACTAGCTGAAACGGGAGAGACCCAGTACTTC. Its protein product is CASSQKLAETGETQYF.

In this sample, this clonotype turned up many times. This sequence joins TRBV7-6 and TRBJ2-3, with D perhaps TRBD2 (6 bases). V gave up 5 bases and J gave up 4 bases, with 22 bases separating them. Germline V gives CDR1 SGHVS, CDR2 FNYEAQ. CDR3 length: 17 amino acids. The CDR3 DNA is TGTGCCAGCAGCCTCTCCCCACCTAGCGTTGCAGCAGATACGCAGTATTTT. Amino acid sequence: CASSLSPPSVAADTQYF.

The chain uses TRBV12-3 or TRBV12-4 and TRBJ2-3, with 8 bases fitting TRBD2. The J segment lost 0 bases and the V segment lost 1 base, leaving 6 bases of the junction unmatched. CDR3 length: 17 residues. The CDR3 sequence: CASSLGTSHSSTDTQYF. The CDR3 DNA sequence: TGTGCCAGCAGTTTAGGGACTAGCCACTCTAGCACAGATACGCAGTATTTT.